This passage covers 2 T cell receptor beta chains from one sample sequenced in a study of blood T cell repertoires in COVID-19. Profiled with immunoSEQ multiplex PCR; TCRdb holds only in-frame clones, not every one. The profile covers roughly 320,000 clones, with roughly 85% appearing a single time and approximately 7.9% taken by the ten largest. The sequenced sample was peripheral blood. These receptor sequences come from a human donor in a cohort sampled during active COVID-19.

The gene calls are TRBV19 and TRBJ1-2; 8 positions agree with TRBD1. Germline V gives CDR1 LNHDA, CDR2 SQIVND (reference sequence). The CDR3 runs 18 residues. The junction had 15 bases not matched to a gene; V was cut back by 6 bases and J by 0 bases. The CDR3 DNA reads TGTGCCAGTAGGACGGACAGGGCCCGATCCAAAACTAACTATGGCTACACCTTC. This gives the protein CASRTDRARSKTNYGYTF.

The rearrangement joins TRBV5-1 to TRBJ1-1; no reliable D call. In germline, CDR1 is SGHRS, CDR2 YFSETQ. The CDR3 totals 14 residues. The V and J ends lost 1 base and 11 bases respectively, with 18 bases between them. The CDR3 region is CASSLTWQDGEAFF. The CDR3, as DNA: TGCGCCAGCAGCTTGACATGGCAGGACGGGGAGGCTTTCTTT.